Following are 14 T cell receptor beta chains from one sample sequenced in a study of post-analysis software for immune sequencing data (dated by TCRdb to between 2015 and 2017). These receptors have no known antigen. Receptor libraries were prepared by PCR. The run used an Illumina HiSeq 2500. Unique molecular identifiers were incorporated into TCR beta cDNA libraries to reduce PCR and sequencing biases. TCRdb handled the public reads itself, with Q25 trimming in fastp and clone calling in MiXCR, and kept productive beta chains. Each entry is one CDR3 protein sequence, shown with its most common DNA and genes. Within this sample are roughly 400,000 distinct CDR3 sequences, with approximately 42% of them counted one time only. 7.6% of the sample goes to the ten largest clones. Study-wide conclusions, independent of this receptor: Several TRBV segments, including TRBV5-6, TRBV5-1 and TRBV20-1, were significantly more frequent in patients than controls.

The sequenced material came from blood. The source of these receptors is a girl aged 2 to 9 with multiple sclerosis.

This rearrangement joins TRBV2 to TRBJ2-3; 7 nucleotides match TRBD1. V shed 6 bases, J shed 5 bases, and the junction held 5 bases outside the gene matches. The CDR3 runs 13 residues. Germline assignment: CDR1 SNHLY and CDR2 FYNNEI. CDR3 residues: CASSEGAEDTQYF. The CDR3 nucleotides read TGTGCCAGCAGCGAGGGGGCTGAAGATACGCAGTATTTT.

This rearrangement joins TRBV13 to TRBJ2-1; 10 bases align to TRBD2. The J call is doubtful: the DNA matches TRBJ2-7 better. Germline V lookup: CDR1 PRHDT, CDR2 FYEKMQ (reference sequence). The CDR3 length is 15 residues. CDR3: CASSTGTSARNEQYF. The CDR3 bases are TGTGCCAGCAGCACAGGGACTAGCGCCCGCAATGAGCAGTACTTC.

There are a few counts of this clonotype. The genes are TRBV12-3 or TRBV12-4 and TRBJ1-4, with a weak D call TRBD1 (5 bases). Trimming removed 6 bases from V and 4 bases from J, with 18 bases in between. The CDR3 spans 16 residues. CDR3 coding DNA: TGTGCCAGCAGCCCCGAGCGGGGACGGAATAATGAAAAACTGTTTTTT. Residues: CASSPERGRNNEKLFF.

This clonotype was recorded a few times. CDR3 loop: CASSQDSPSTGEQYF. The CDR3 bases are TGCGCCAGCAGCCAAGATTCCCCTTCTACCGGCGAGCAGTACTTC. This chain uses TRBV4-3 with TRBJ2-7; D ambiguous. Trimming took 0 bases from V and 6 from J, leaving 15 bases between them. The CDR3 contains 15 residues. Germline lookup yields CDR1 LGHNA and CDR2 YSLEER.

Here the CDR3 DNA reads TGCAGTGCTAGAGACAGTGGACAGGGAGTTTACGAGCAGTACTTC. As protein: CSARDSGQGVYEQYF. The chain is built from TRBV20-1 and TRBJ2-7, with 8 positions matching TRBD1. Trimming removed 0 bases from V and 4 bases from J; junction bases left unmatched: 8. CDR3 length: 15 residues. Germline assignment: CDR1 DFQATT and CDR2 SNEGSKA (reference sequence).

This clonotype was detected a few times. The rearrangement uses TRBV11-2 and TRBJ1-1, with unresolved D. From germline, CDR1 is SGHAT and CDR2 FQNNGV. Trimming left V 3 bases short and J 0 bases short, with 8 bases between. This CDR3 has 14 amino acids. In DNA, the CDR3 is TGTGCCAGCAGCTTTCAGGATATGAACACTGAAGCTTTCTTT. It specifies CASSFQDMNTEAFF.

This chain joins TRBV7-2 and TRBJ2-1; D tentatively fits TRBD1 or TRBD2 (6 bases each). Trimming removed 0 bases at V and 6 bases at J, with 21 bases between. The CDR3 is 18 residues long. CDR1 SGHTA and CDR2 FQGNSA come from the germline V gene. CDR3 DNA: TGTGCCAGCAGCTTAGCCCCCCTGGGGGGCGGGAAGATCAATGAGCAGTTCTTC. It codes for CASSLAPLGGGKINEQFF.

The table lists this clonotype with a few counts. As DNA, the CDR3 is TGTGCCAGCGCAGACTTACCGGGACAGGACCCCTACGAGCAGTACTTC. Its protein is CASADLPGQDPYEQYF. This chain links TRBV27 with TRBJ2-7; 8 nucleotides line up with TRBD1. The V segment lost 8 bases and the J segment 2 bases; nucleotides outside the gene matches: 14. Germline-derived CDR1 and CDR2 are MNHEY and SMNVEV (reference sequence). The CDR3 sequence is 16 residues long.

The chain is built from TRBV4-2 and TRBJ2-7; D is possibly TRBD2 (6 bases). The germline gives CDR1 LGHNA, CDR2 YNFKEQ. Trimming stripped 0 bases from V and 0 bases from J, with 6 bases between. This CDR3 is 14 amino acids long. CDR3 region: CASSQEAGSYEQYF. The CDR3 bases are TGTGCCAGCAGCCAAGAAGCGGGCTCCTACGAGCAGTACTTC.

The chain recombines TRBV6-5 with TRBJ1-5; D remains unclear. This CDR3 has 15 residues. Germline values: CDR1 MNHEY, CDR2 SVGAGI. V lost 3 bases and J lost 0, with 9 bases in between. CDR3 in amino acids: CASSYYPGSNQPQHF. The DNA of the CDR3 is TGTGCCAGCAGTTATTACCCAGGTAGCAATCAGCCCCAGCATTTT.

The chain uses TRBV20-1 and TRBJ2-5; TRBD1 matches at 10 bases. The CDR3 spans 13 residues. Per the germline V gene, CDR1 is DFQATT and CDR2 is SNEGSKA (reference sequence). Trimming cost V 5 bases and J 5 bases; bases outside gene matches: 5. DNA of the CDR3: TGCAGTGCTGACAGGGGGCAAGGGGAGACCCAGTACTTC. Translating it yields CSADRGQGETQYF.

The rearrangement links TRBV12-3 or TRBV12-4 to TRBJ2-5, with 13 bases fitting TRBD2. The CDR3 sequence is 16 residues long. The V segment lost 4 bases and the J segment 1 base; nucleotides outside the gene matches: 3. CDR3 region: CASSSRLAGGQETQYF. In DNA, the CDR3 is TGTGCCAGCAGTTCCCGACTAGCGGGGGGCCAAGAGACCCAGTACTTC.

V is TRBV10-2 and J is TRBJ1-6; a weak D match, TRBD1 (6 bases). V lost 0 bases and J 7 bases, leaving 13 bases between the germline ends. Germline lookup yields CDR1 WSHSY and CDR2 SAAADI. The CDR3 runs 16 residues. The CDR3 nucleotides are TGCGCCAGCAGTGAGTCTGGGACAACAGAGAATTCACCCCTCCACTTT. Protein product: CASSESGTTENSPLHF.

Only a few counts were recorded for this clonotype. This chain joins TRBV20-1 and TRBJ2-7; tentative D call: TRBD1 (5 bases). Trimming removed 3 bases at V and 1 base at J, with 10 bases between. The germline CDR1 and CDR2 sequences are DFQATT and SNEGSKA (reference sequence). This CDR3 contains 13 residues. In DNA, the CDR3 is TGCAGTGCTAGCAGGGAATCTTCCTACGAGCAGTACTTC. Amino acids: CSASRESSYEQYF.